A selection of T cell receptor beta chains follows, all from one sample in a study of blood T cell repertoires in COVID-19. Assay used: immunoSEQ multiplex PCR; TCRdb lists only in-frame clones, some missing. Of under 250,000 clones in the sample, approximately 88% were seen once. Sequencing used peripheral blood. These receptors were collected from a man aged 55 to 70 who had recovered from COVID-19. Both conserved end residues are part of each CDR3. A D gene is named only where the DNA matches it firmly. Clone size is not always given. Where it is, it says once, few, many or a class for expanded clones.

clone_size d_call j_call cdr3_length v_call cdr3_aa cdr3_nt
. TRBD2 TRBJ2-5 15 TRBV7-3 CASSPRGSGEETQYF TGTGCCAGCAGCCCCCGGGGTAGCGGGGAAGAGACCCAGTACTTC
few TRBD1 TRBJ1-1 12 TRBV6-5 CASTRGDSEAFF TGTGCCAGCACCAGGGGGGACAGTGAAGCTTTCTTT
. . TRBJ2-7 14 TRBV10-2 CASSGGTSHYEQYF TGCGCCAGCAGTGGCGGGACTTCCCATTACGAGCAGTACTTC
. TRBD1 TRBJ2-5 16 TRBV7-9 CASSFRSGRGLETQYF TGTGCCAGCAGCTTCCGCTCTGGCAGGGGGTTGGAGACCCAGTACTTC
. . TRBJ1-6 15 TRBV5-1 CASSLGAGNNSPLHF TGCGCCAGCAGCTTGGGGGCAGGGAATAATTCACCCCTCCACTTT
. TRBD2 TRBJ2-1 16 TRBV12-5 CASGPSGGRSYNEQFF TGTGCTAGTGGCCCTTCGGGAGGTCGCTCCTACAATGAGCAGTTCTTC
. . TRBJ1-3 16 TRBV19 CASSKRELLSGNTIYF TGTGCCAGTAGTAAACGGGAACTCCTGTCCGGAAACACCATATATTTT
. TRBD1 TRBJ1-5 13 TRBV15 CATRGQGDQPQHF TGTGCCACCAGAGGACAGGGGGATCAGCCCCAGCATTTT
. . TRBJ2-7 13 TRBV6-2/TRBV6-3 CASSLTLSYEQYF TGTGCCAGCAGTCTGACACTCTCCTACGAGCAGTACTTC
. . TRBJ2-2 16 TRBV30 CAWSVRRVPNTGELFF TGTGCCTGGAGTGTACGGAGGGTCCCGAACACCGGGGAGCTGTTTTTT
. . TRBJ2-2 18 TRBV9 CASSVARGGLLNTGELFF TGTGCCAGCAGCGTAGCAAGGGGAGGACTCTTGAACACCGGGGAGCTGTTTTTT
. TRBD2 TRBJ2-1 18 TRBV7-6 CASSTRTRTSGGYNEQFF TGTGCCAGCAGCACACGCACGAGGACTAGCGGGGGCTACAATGAGCAGTTCTTC
. TRBD1 TRBJ2-1 16 TRBV27 CASSSPGTGNYNEQFF TGTGCCAGCAGTTCGCCCGGGACAGGGAACTACAATGAGCAGTTCTTC
. . TRBJ1-2 14 TRBV5-1 CASSLGTSDYGYTF TGCGCCAGCAGCTTGGGAACTAGTGACTATGGCTACACCTTC
. . TRBJ2-2 13 TRBV7-2 CASSLEGTGELFF TGTGCCAGCAGCTTAGAAGGGACAGGGGAGCTGTTTTTT
. . TRBJ2-2 20 TRBV2 CASSEALGERVVFGTGELFF TGTGCCAGCAGTGAAGCGCTAGGAGAGAGGGTAGTCTTCGGGACCGGGGAGCTGTTTTTT
. . TRBJ1-2 15 TRBV5-6 CASSFEGRANYGYTF TGTGCCAGCAGCTTCGAGGGAAGGGCTAACTATGGCTACACCTTC
once . TRBJ1-2 11 TRBV20-1 CSTTTDYGYTF TGCAGTACCACGACAGATTATGGCTACACCTTC
once . TRBJ1-5 14 TRBV7-9 CASSLGQGGQPQHF TGTGCCAGCAGCTTAGGGCAGGGTGGTCAGCCCCAGCATTTT
. . TRBJ2-3 16 TRBV7-8 CASSSNRIGSTDTQYF TGTGCCAGCAGCTCGAACAGGATCGGTAGCACAGATACGCAGTATTTT
. . TRBJ2-3 16 TRBV21-1 CASSKRPTGYLDTQYF TGTGCCAGCAGCAAAAGACCGACAGGGTATTTGGATACGCAGTATTTT
. . TRBJ2-7 14 TRBV3-1/TRBV3-2 CASSQEGAGYEQYF TGTGCCAGCAGCCAAGAAGGGGCAGGCTACGAGCAGTACTTC
. . TRBJ2-1 14 TRBV6-5 CASSPSGEYNEQFF TGTGCCAGCAGTCCTTCGGGGGAATACAATGAGCAGTTCTTC
. . TRBJ2-7 14 TRBV5-6 CASSEDTDSYEQYF TGTGCCAGCAGCGAAGACACGGACAGCTACGAGCAGTACTTC
. TRBD1 TRBJ2-7 17 TRBV19 CASSGRYSGTGSYEQYF TGTGCCAGTAGTGGACGGTACTCCGGGACAGGGTCCTACGAGCAGTACTTC
once . TRBJ2-5 18 TRBV19 CASSIDRRAGATGETQYF TGTGCCAGTAGTATAGATCGGCGAGCGGGGGCGACAGGGGAGACCCAGTACTTC
. TRBD2 TRBJ2-3 18 TRBV5-1 CASSLTSTSGVSTDTQYF TGCGCCAGCAGCTTGACCTCGACTAGCGGGGTAAGCACAGATACGCAGTATTTT
. TRBD1 TRBJ2-1 14 TRBV6-5 CASSPGTGSNEQFF TGTGCCAGCAGTCCCGGGACAGGGTCGAATGAGCAGTTCTTC
. . TRBJ1-3 13 TRBV3-1/TRBV3-2 CASSQGQGNTIYF TGTGCCAGCAGCCAAGGACAGGGAAACACCATATATTTT
. . TRBJ1-1 13 TRBV27 CASSFSMNTEAFF TGTGCCAGCAGTTTCTCTATGAACACTGAAGCTTTCTTT
. TRBD1 TRBJ2-1 15 TRBV7-3 CASRPDRGAYNEQFF TGTGCCAGCAGACCCGACAGGGGGGCCTACAATGAGCAGTTCTTC
. TRBD2 TRBJ2-7 13 TRBV5-1 CASSFSGSYEQYF TGCGCCAGCAGCTTCAGCGGGAGTTACGAGCAGTACTTC
once . TRBJ1-2 14 TRBV1 CTSRYGTHHYGYTF TGCACCAGCAGGTACGGGACACATCACTATGGCTACACCTTC
. . TRBJ2-1 14 TRBV6-5 CASSRTIRSSGQFF TGTGCCAGCAGCCGCACTATCCGGTCTTCGGGGCAGTTCTTC
. TRBD1 TRBJ1-2 14 TRBV7-2 CASSLVTTGDGYTF TGTGCCAGCAGCTTAGTAACGACAGGGGACGGCTACACCTTC
. . TRBJ2-3 14 TRBV21-1 CASSTSYRGDTQYF TGTGCCAGCAGCACCTCGTACAGGGGAGATACGCAGTATTTT
. TRBD1 TRBJ1-1 13 TRBV29-1 CSVEEGANTEAFF TGCAGCGTTGAGGAGGGGGCGAACACTGAAGCTTTCTTT
. TRBD2 TRBJ2-5 16 TRBV25-1 CASSYHSGGVIETQYF TGTGCCAGCAGTTACCATAGCGGGGGGGTTATAGAGACCCAGTACTTC
. . TRBJ1-4 12 TRBV5-6 CASSLGDGKLFF TGTGCCAGCAGCTTGGGTGACGGGAAACTGTTTTTT